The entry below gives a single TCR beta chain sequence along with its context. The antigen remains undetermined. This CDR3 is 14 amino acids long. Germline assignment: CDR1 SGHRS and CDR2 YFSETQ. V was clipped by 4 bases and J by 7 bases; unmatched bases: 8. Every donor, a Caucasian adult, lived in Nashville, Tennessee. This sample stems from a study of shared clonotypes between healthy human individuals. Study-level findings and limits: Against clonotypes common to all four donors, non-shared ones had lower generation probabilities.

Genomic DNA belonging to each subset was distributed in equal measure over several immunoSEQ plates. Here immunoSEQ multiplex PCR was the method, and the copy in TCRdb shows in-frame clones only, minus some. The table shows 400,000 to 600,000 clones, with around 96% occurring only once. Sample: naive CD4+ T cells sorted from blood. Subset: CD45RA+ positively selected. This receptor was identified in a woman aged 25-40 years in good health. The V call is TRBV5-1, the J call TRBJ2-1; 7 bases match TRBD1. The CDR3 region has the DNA TGCGCCAGCAGCCCATCGACAGGGTTGAATGAGCAGTTCTTC. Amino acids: CASSPSTGLNEQFF.